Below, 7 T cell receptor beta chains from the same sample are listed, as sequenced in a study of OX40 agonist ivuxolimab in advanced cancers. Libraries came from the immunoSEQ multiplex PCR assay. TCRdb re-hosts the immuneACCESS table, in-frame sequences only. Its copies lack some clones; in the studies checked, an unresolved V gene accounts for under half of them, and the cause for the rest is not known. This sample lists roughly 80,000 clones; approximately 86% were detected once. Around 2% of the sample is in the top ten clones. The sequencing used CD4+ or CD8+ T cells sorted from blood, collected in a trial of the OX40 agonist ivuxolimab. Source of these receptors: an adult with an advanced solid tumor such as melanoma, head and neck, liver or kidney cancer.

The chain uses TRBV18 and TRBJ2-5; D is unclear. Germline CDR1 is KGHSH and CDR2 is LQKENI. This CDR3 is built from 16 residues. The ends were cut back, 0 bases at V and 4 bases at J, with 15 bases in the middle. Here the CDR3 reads CASSPPGLAIGETQYF. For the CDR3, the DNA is TGTGCCAGCTCACCACCAGGATTGGCTATCGGAGAGACCCAGTACTTC.

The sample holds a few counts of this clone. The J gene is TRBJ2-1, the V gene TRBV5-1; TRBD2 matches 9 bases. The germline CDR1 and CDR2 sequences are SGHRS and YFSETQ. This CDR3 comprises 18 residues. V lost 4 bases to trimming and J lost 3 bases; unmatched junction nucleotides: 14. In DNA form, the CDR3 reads TGCGCCAGCAGCCTTAGCGGGAGAGGGGTGAAAAGCTACAATGAGCAGTTCTTC. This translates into CASSLSGRGVKSYNEQFF.

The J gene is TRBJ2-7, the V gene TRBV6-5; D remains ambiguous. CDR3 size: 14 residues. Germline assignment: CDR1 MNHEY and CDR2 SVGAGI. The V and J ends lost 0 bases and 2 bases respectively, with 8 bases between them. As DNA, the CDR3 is TGTGCCAGCAGTTACTCGGCGGCAACCTACGAGCAGTACTTC. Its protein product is CASSYSAATYEQYF.

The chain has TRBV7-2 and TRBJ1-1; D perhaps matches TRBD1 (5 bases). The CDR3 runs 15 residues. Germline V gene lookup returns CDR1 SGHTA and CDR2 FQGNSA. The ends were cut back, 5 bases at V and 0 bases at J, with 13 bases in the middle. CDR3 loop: CASSRDSGLNTEAFF. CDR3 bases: TGTGCCAGCAGCCGAGACAGCGGATTGAACACTGAAGCTTTCTTT.

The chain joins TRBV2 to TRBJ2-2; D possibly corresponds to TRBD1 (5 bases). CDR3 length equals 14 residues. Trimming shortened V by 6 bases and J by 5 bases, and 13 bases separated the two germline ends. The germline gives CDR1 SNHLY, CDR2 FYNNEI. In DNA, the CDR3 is TGTGCCAGCAGGAAGGGGCAGAATACCGGGGAGCTGTTTTTT. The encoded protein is CASRKGQNTGELFF.

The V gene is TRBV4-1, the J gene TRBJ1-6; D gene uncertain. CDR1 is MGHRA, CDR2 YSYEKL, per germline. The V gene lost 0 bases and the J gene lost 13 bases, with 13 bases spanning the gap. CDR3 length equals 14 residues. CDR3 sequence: CASSQDSTGVPLHF. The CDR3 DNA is TGCGCCAGCAGCCAAGATTCTACCGGGGTCCCCCTCCACTTT.

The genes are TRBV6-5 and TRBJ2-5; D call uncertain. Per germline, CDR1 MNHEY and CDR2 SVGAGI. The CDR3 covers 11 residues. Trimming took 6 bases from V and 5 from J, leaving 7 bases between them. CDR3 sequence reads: CASRLRETQYF. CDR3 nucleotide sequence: TGTGCCAGCAGATTACGGGAGACCCAGTACTTC.